A single sample is the source of the 17 T cell receptor beta chains below, sequenced in a study of blood T cell repertoires in COVID-19. Only in-frame clones appear in the TCRdb table, and some are missing; sequencing was by immunoSEQ multiplex PCR. The data show about 150,000 clones, about 79% seen once. The sequenced sample consisted of peripheral blood. Receptors were obtained from a woman in her fifties or sixties with acute or convalescent COVID-19.

The sample holds one count of this clone. The CDR3 spells CASSEYDMPGEEQYF. As DNA, the CDR3 is TGTGCCAGCAGTGAGTACGATATGCCAGGGGAGGAGCAGTACTTC. The chain carries TRBV6-4 and TRBJ2-7; TRBD1 is a possible D gene (6 bases). The CDR3 has 15 amino acids. Germline-derived CDR1 and CDR2 are MRHNA and SNTAGT. V was trimmed by 3 bases and J by 7 bases, leaving 19 bases between them.

V gene TRBV6-2 or TRBV6-3 combines with J gene TRBJ2-2; TRBD2 aligns across 8 bases. J was trimmed by 1 base and V by 5 bases; bases with no gene match: 3. The CDR3 length is 15 residues. Germline V lookup: CDR1 MNHEY, CDR2 SVGEGT. The DNA of the CDR3 is TGTGCCAGCAGTCCCGGGACTAGGAACACCGGGGAGCTGTTTTTT. It translates to CASSPGTRNTGELFF.

This chain connects TRBV3-1 (or the pseudogene TRBV3-2) to TRBJ2-5; 10 nucleotides align to TRBD2. The CDR3 has 16 residues. Trimming removed 1 base from V and 2 bases from J; junction bases left unmatched: 4. Germline values: CDR1 LGHDT, CDR2 YNNKEL (reference sequence). The CDR3 protein is CASSQARTSGQETQYF. The CDR3 bases are TGTGCCAGCAGCCAAGCTCGGACTAGCGGTCAAGAGACCCAGTACTTC.

The chain's CDR3 is CSARGHYTF. The CDR3, as DNA: TGCAGTGCTAGAGGGCACTACACCTTC. This chain links TRBV20-1 with TRBJ1-2, with D hard to call. V was pared by 1 base and J by 10 bases, with 4 bases between. Germline V gives CDR1 DFQATT, CDR2 SNEGSKA (reference sequence). The length of the CDR3 is 9 residues.

J is TRBJ2-7 and V is TRBV3-1 (or the pseudogene TRBV3-2); 9 nucleotides line up with TRBD1. The CDR3 has 14 amino acids. V was pared by 3 bases and J by 6 bases, with 6 bases of the junction left unmatched. The V gene's germline CDR1 is LGHDT and CDR2 YNNKEL (reference sequence). The DNA of the CDR3 is TGTGCCAGCAGCCAGGGACAGGGAAACGCCGAGCAGTACTTC. Its protein product is CASSQGQGNAEQYF.

The chain combines TRBV7-2 with TRBJ1-5, with D possibly matching TRBD1 (6 bases). Germline V gives CDR1 SGHTA, CDR2 FQGNSA. The CDR3 covers 15 residues. V shed 4 bases and J shed 0 bases, with 10 bases lying between them. The CDR3 DNA reads as TGTGCCAGCAGCTCCGTACAGGGTAGCAATCAGCCCCAGCATTTT. Protein sequence: CASSSVQGSNQPQHF.

The J gene is TRBJ2-7, the V gene TRBV5-4, with 13 bases matching TRBD2. V lost 4 bases and J lost 6; bases outside the gene matches: 7. Germline V gene sequence: CDR1 SGHNT, CDR2 YYREEE (reference sequence). CDR3 length: 15 residues. The CDR3 reads CASSGGLAGAVEQYF. The DNA for the CDR3 is TGTGCCAGCAGCGGCGGACTAGCGGGAGCAGTCGAGCAGTACTTC.

The gene calls are TRBV25-1 and TRBJ1-4, with 7 bases identical to TRBD1. This CDR3 contains 16 residues. Germline V gene sequence: CDR1 MGHDK, CDR2 SYGVNS. The junction had 11 bases not matched to a gene; V was cut back by 8 bases and J by 2 bases. Here the CDR3 reads CASRQGGRSTNEKLFF. For the CDR3, the DNA is TGTGCCAGCCGACAGGGAGGAAGGTCGACTAATGAAAAACTGTTTTTT.

This chain connects TRBV19 to TRBJ2-3; tentatively, D is TRBD2 (5 bases). The germline V and J ends were trimmed by 6 bases and 4 bases, with 14 bases remaining between them. The germline CDR1 and CDR2 sequences are LNHDA and SQIVND (reference sequence). The CDR3 has 14 amino acids. The CDR3 sequence is CASSPGFTADTQYF. In DNA form, the CDR3 reads TGTGCCAGTAGCCCGGGATTCACAGCAGATACGCAGTATTTT. Together with reference TRBV19 and TRBJ2-3, the CDR3 gives the full variable domain: DGGITQSPKYLFRKEGQNVTLSCEQNLNHDAMYWYRQDPGQGLRLIYYSQIVNDFQKGDIAEGYSVSREKKESFPLTVTSAQKNPTAFYLCASSPGFTADTQYFGPGTRLTVL.

This chain uses TRBV28 with TRBJ2-1; TRBD1 aligns across 9 bases. This CDR3 is built from 12 residues. Trimming cost V 2 bases and J 14 bases; bases outside gene matches: 4. Per germline, CDR1 MDHEN and CDR2 SYDVKM. The CDR3 sequence is CASSLGQGKEFF. The CDR3 DNA reads TGTGCCAGCAGTTTAGGACAGGGGAAGGAGTTCTTC.

The V and J genes are TRBV19 and TRBJ1-2; TRBD1 agrees at 7 bases. The germline V gene has CDR1 LNHDA and CDR2 SQIVND (reference sequence). The V segment lost 6 bases and the J segment 4 bases; nucleotides outside the gene matches: 2. The CDR3 has 12 amino acids. CDR3 nucleotide sequence: TGTGCCAGTAGGGGGACAGTCTATGGCTACACCTTC. Amino acid sequence: CASRGTVYGYTF.

The CDR3 region has the DNA TGCGCCAGCAGCTTTCAGGGGTTGGTTTCCGAGCAGTACTTC. Translated: CASSFQGLVSEQYF. V usage is TRBV5-1 and J usage is TRBJ2-7; perhaps TRBD1 as D (6 bases). V lost 2 bases and J lost 6, with 15 bases in between. CDR1 and CDR2 (germline): SGHRS, YFSETQ. CDR3 length: 14 residues.

The rearrangement joins TRBV5-6 to TRBJ1-2; 7 bases line up with TRBD1. The junction had 2 bases not matched to a gene; V was cut back by 4 bases and J by 5 bases. The CDR3 runs 12 residues. Per the germline V gene, CDR1 is SGHDT and CDR2 is YYEEEE. For the CDR3, the DNA is TGTGCCAGCAGCACCAGGGGGTATGGCTACACCTTC. This gives the protein CASSTRGYGYTF. Full variable domain (remainder filled in from reference TRBV5-6 and TRBJ1-2): DAGVTQSPTHLIKTRGQQVTLRCSPKSGHDTVSWYQQALGQGPQFIFQYYEEEERQRGNFPDRFSGHQFPNYSSELNVNALLLGDSALYLCASSTRGYGYTFGSGTRLTVV.

The chain combines TRBV7-2 with TRBJ2-5; 9 bases line up with TRBD2. Trimming at V came to 5 bases and at J to 7 bases, leaving 11 bases not matched to a gene. Looked up from germline, CDR1 is SGHTA and CDR2 is FQGNSA. CDR3 size: 15 residues. As DNA, the CDR3 is TGTGCCAGCAGCCCCGATTCTAGCGGGGTGGGGACCCAGTACTTC. This sequence encodes CASSPDSSGVGTQYF.

This chain joins TRBV9 and TRBJ1-4; tentatively, D is TRBD1 (6 bases). Trimming took 10 bases from V and 2 from J, leaving 9 bases between them. The CDR3 totals 12 residues. CDR1 is SGDLS, CDR2 YYNGEE, per germline. This chain's CDR3 is CASQGTNEKLFF. The CDR3 DNA is TGTGCCTCCCAGGGGACTAATGAAAAACTGTTTTTT.

This chain joins TRBV3-1 (or the pseudogene TRBV3-2) and TRBJ2-5; 9 bases line up with TRBD2. This CDR3 comprises 16 residues. Trimming took 2 bases from V and 1 from J; bases not matched to a gene: 5. Germline V lookup: CDR1 LGHDT, CDR2 YNNKEL (reference sequence). The CDR3 sequence is CASSQRRLAAQETQYF. The CDR3 nucleotides are TGTGCCAGCAGCCAACGAAGACTAGCGGCCCAAGAGACCCAGTACTTC.

The chain recombines TRBV28 with TRBJ2-1, with 13 bases matching TRBD2. CDR3 size: 15 residues. The trim removed 6 bases at V and 3 bases at J, leaving 2 bases unmatched. The germline V gene encodes CDR1 MDHEN and CDR2 SYDVKM. The CDR3 nucleotides are TGTGCCAGCAGACTAGCGGGAGGGAGCTACAATGAGCAGTTCTTC. The encoded protein is CASRLAGGSYNEQFF.